This passage covers 12 T cell receptor beta chains from one sample sequenced in a study of technical replicates of blood from a few donors. Only in-frame clones appear in the TCRdb table, and some are missing; sequencing was by immunoSEQ multiplex PCR. The table lists some 77,000 clones, 80% to 90% of them singletons, with 4.5% to 5.5% in the top ten. The sample comprised PBMCs. The receptors shown here come from a human donor in good health. Some clones in this sample may be carry-over from other donors' samples.

The gene calls are TRBV6-6 and TRBJ1-6, with 7 bases identical to TRBD1. J was trimmed by 6 bases and V by 6 bases; bases with no gene match: 5. The germline CDR1 and CDR2 sequences are MNHNY and SVGAGI (reference sequence). The CDR3 contains 14 residues. The CDR3 loop reads CASRLGTVNSPLHF. The CDR3 coding sequence is TGTGCCAGCAGACTAGGGACAGTTAATTCACCCCTCCACTTT.

The chain couples TRBV2 to TRBJ1-2; 7 positions agree with TRBD1. The V gene's germline CDR1 is SNHLY and CDR2 FYNNEI. The CDR3 length is 12 residues. The trim removed 8 bases at V and 4 bases at J, leaving 4 bases unmatched. Written as DNA, the CDR3 is TGTGCCAGCTTAGGGGGCGGCTATGGCTACACCTTC. This translates into CASLGGGYGYTF.

This rearrangement joins TRBV13 to TRBJ1-3; TRBD1 might be the D (6 bases). V lost 7 bases and J 3 bases, leaving 19 bases between the germline ends. Per the germline V gene, CDR1 is PRHDT and CDR2 is FYEKMQ (reference sequence). The CDR3 has 16 residues. CDR3 sequence reads: CASNSALGAYGNTIYF. CDR3 bases: TGTGCCAGCAACTCAGCTTTGGGGGCTTATGGAAACACCATATATTTT.

The chain combines TRBV2 with TRBJ2-7; the D gene is possibly TRBD2 (6 bases). Trimming took 8 bases from V and 0 from J, leaving 11 bases between them. The CDR3 runs 13 residues. The germline V gene encodes CDR1 SNHLY and CDR2 FYNNEI. In DNA, the CDR3 is TGTGCCAGCGGCGGGGCGGGCTCCTACGAGCAGTACTTC. It specifies CASGGAGSYEQYF.

The J gene is TRBJ2-7, the V gene TRBV5-6, with a tentative D call TRBD2 (5 bases). CDR1 is SGHDT, CDR2 YYEEEE, per germline. This CDR3 has 14 residues. Trimming took 1 base from V and 0 from J, leaving 8 bases between them. CDR3 sequence reads: CASSLMGASYEQYF. CDR3 nucleotide sequence: TGTGCCAGCAGCTTGATGGGAGCCTCCTACGAGCAGTACTTC.

The chain links TRBV4-3 to TRBJ1-2; D remains ambiguous. CDR1 and CDR2 from the germline V gene are LGHNA and YSLEER. Deletions cut 1 base from V and 6 bases from J, with 12 bases between. The CDR3 totals 14 residues. In DNA, the CDR3 is TGCGCCAGCAGCCAAGTCCGGGAGTCCCATGGCTACACCTTC. Its protein product is CASSQVRESHGYTF.

The chain recombines TRBV5-1 with TRBJ2-7; D not resolved. The CDR3 is 12 residues long. Germline assignment: CDR1 SGHRS and CDR2 YFSETQ. Deletions cut 2 bases from V and 7 bases from J, with 10 bases between. CDR3 residues: CASSFNPAEQYF. The CDR3 coding sequence is TGCGCCAGCAGCTTCAACCCAGCGGAGCAGTACTTC. Full variable domain (remainder filled in from reference TRBV5-1 and TRBJ2-7): KAGVTQTPRYLIKTRGQQVTLSCSPISGHRSVSWYQQTPGQGLQFLFEYFSETQRNKGNFPGRFSGRQFSNSRSEMNVSTLELGDSALYLCASSFNPAEQYFGPGTRLTVT.

The CDR3: CASTSVTGINYGYTF. The CDR3 region has the DNA TGTGCCAGCACCTCGGTGACAGGGATTAACTATGGCTACACCTTC. This sequence joins TRBV21-1 and TRBJ1-2; no DNA check was done on the table's D call, TRBD1. TRBV21-1 has pseudogene status. CDR3 length equals 15 residues.

In nucleotides, the CDR3 is TGTGCCAGCAGCTTACAGGGGCACTACGAGCAGTACTTC. It translates to CASSLQGHYEQYF. The chain recombines TRBV11-3 with TRBJ2-7, with D possibly TRBD1 on 6 matching bases. V was trimmed by 2 bases and J by 3 bases, leaving 8 bases between them. Germline CDR1 is SGHNT and CDR2 is YENEEA. This CDR3 comprises 13 residues.

J is TRBJ2-7 and V is TRBV12-5; TRBD1 matches 12 bases. The CDR3 is 16 residues long. CDR1 and CDR2 (germline): LGHNT, FRNRAP. J was trimmed by 7 bases and V by 2 bases; bases with no gene match: 9. CDR3 sequence (DNA): TGTGCTAGTGGTTTGTCCTCCGGGACAGGGGGCGGGGAGCAGTACTTC. Residues: CASGLSSGTGGGEQYF.

This clone was picked up one time. The chain recombines TRBV2 with TRBJ2-6, with 7 bases that match TRBD1. J gave up 14 bases and V 5 bases, and 6 bases lay outside the gene matches. Germline values: CDR1 SNHLY, CDR2 FYNNEI. The length of the CDR3 is 12 residues. This chain's CDR3 is CASSTSGGFLTF. CDR3 sequence (DNA): TGTGCCAGCAGTACCTCAGGGGGTTTCCTGACTTTC.

The chain uses TRBV18 and TRBJ2-7; possible D gene TRBD1, 6 bases. The germline V gene has CDR1 KGHSH and CDR2 LQKENI. The CDR3 is made up of 14 amino acids. V was shortened by 7 bases and J by 2 bases, with 15 bases between the two germline ends. The CDR3 coding sequence is TGTGCCAGCTGGGACACCCGAGCCCCCTACGAGCAGTACTTC. This encodes CASWDTRAPYEQYF.